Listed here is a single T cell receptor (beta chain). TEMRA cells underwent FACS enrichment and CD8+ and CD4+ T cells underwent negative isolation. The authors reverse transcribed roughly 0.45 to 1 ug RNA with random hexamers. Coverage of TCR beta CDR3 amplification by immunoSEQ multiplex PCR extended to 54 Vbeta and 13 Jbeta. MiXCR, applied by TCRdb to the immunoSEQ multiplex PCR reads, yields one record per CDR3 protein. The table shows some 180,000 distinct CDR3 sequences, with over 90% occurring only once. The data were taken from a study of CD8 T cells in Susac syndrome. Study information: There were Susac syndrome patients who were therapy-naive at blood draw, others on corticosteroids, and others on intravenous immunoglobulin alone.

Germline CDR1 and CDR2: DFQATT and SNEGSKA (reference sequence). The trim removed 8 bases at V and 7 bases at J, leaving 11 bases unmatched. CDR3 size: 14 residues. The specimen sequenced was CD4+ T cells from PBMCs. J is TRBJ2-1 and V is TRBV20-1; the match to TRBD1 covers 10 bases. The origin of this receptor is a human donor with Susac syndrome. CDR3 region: CSPDRQGALNEQFF. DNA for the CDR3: TGCAGTCCGGATCGACAGGGGGCGTTGAATGAGCAGTTCTTC.